This TCR beta chain was profiled in a study of blood T cell repertoires in COVID-19. Some clones are missing from TCRdb's copy, which holds only in-frame ones; the method was immunoSEQ multiplex PCR. This table holds about 250,000 clones, 80% to 85% found once. CDR3 length: 15 residues. CDR1 and CDR2 from the germline V gene are SGHRS and YFSETQ. Losses at the gene ends were 5 bases for V and 6 bases for J; bases not matched to a gene: 10. The sample was peripheral blood. This TCR was sampled from a person aged 70 to 80 with COVID-19, enrolled during active disease. This chain links TRBV5-1 with TRBJ2-3; 9 bases match TRBD1. The DNA for the CDR3 is TGCGCCAGCAGGGAACAGGGGGCGCAAAAGGATACGCAGTATTTT. It translates to CASREQGAQKDTQYF.